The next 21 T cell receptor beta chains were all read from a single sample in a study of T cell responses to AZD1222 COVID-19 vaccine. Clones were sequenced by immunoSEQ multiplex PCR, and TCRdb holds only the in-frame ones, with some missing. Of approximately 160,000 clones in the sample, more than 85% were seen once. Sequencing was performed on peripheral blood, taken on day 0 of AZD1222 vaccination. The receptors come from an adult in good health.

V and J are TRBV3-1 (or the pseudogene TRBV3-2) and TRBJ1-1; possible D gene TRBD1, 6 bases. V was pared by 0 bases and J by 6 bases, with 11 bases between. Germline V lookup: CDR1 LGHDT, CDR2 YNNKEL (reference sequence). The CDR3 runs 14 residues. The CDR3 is CASSQDLRGSEAFF. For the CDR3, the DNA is TGTGCCAGCAGCCAAGATTTAAGGGGGTCTGAAGCTTTCTTT.

CDR3 in amino acids: CASSQSLLGNTIYF. The DNA for the CDR3 is TGCGCCAGCAGCCAATCCTTGTTGGGAAACACCATATATTTT. The genes are TRBV4-1 and TRBJ1-3; no clear D gene. Germline assignment: CDR1 MGHRA and CDR2 YSYEKL. The CDR3 has 14 residues. V was trimmed by 2 bases and J by 4 bases, leaving 9 bases between them.

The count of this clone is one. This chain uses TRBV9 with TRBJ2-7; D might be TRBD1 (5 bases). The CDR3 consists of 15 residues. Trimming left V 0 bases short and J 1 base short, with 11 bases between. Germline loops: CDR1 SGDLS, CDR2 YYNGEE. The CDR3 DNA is TGTGCCAGCAGCGTAGGGACACCGGTTTCCTACGAGCAGTACTTC. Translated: CASSVGTPVSYEQYF.

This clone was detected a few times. The CDR3 nucleotides are TGTGCCAGCAGTTCTGGCCCCGGCGGAGGCTACACCTTC. Protein product: CASSSGPGGGYTF. The J gene is TRBJ1-2, the V gene TRBV27; D not certain. CDR1 and CDR2 (germline): MNHEY, SMNVEV (reference sequence). V dropped 4 bases and J dropped 8 bases, with 14 bases sitting between them. The CDR3 is 13 amino acids.

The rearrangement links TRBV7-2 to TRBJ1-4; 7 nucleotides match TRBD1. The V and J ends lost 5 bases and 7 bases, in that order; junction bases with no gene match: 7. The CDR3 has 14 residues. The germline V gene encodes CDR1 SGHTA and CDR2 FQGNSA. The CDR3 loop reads CASSIAGTAEKLFF. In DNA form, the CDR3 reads TGTGCCAGCAGCATCGCCGGGACAGCTGAAAAACTGTTTTTT.

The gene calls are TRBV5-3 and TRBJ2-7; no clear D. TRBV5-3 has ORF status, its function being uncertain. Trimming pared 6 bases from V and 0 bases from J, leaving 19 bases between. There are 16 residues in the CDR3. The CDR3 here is CARTFRVERNSYEQYF. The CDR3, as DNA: TGTGCCAGAACCTTTAGAGTGGAACGGAACTCCTACGAGCAGTACTTC.

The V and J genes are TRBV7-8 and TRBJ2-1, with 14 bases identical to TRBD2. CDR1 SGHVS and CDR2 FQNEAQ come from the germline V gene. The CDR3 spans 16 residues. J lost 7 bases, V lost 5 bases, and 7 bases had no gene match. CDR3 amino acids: CASSPTSGGAINEQFF. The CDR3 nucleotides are TGTGCCAGCAGCCCGACTAGCGGGGGGGCGATAAATGAGCAGTTCTTC.

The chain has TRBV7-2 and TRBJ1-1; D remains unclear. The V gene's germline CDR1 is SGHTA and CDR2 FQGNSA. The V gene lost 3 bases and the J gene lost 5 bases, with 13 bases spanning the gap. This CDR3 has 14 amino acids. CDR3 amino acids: CASSFGIGETEAFF. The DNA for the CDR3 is TGTGCCAGCAGCTTTGGGATCGGGGAAACTGAAGCTTTCTTT.

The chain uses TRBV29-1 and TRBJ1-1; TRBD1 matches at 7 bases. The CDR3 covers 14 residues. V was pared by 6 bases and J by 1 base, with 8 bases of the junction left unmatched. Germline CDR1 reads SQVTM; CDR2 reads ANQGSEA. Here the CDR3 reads CSVQQGRENTEAFF. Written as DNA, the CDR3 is TGCAGCGTGCAACAGGGGCGGGAGAACACTGAAGCTTTCTTT.

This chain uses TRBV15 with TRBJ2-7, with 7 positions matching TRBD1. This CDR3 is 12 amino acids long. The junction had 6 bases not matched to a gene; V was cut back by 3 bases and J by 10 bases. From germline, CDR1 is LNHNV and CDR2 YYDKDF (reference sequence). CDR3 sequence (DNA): TGTGCCACCAGCAGTACCGGACAGGTTCAGTACTTC. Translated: CATSSTGQVQYF.

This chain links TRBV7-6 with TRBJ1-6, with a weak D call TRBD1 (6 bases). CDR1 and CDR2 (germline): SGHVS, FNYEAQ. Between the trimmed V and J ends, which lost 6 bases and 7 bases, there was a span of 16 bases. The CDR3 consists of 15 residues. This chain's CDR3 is CASRGLRGWNSPLHF. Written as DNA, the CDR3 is TGTGCCAGCAGGGGATTGAGGGGGTGGAATTCACCCCTCCACTTT.

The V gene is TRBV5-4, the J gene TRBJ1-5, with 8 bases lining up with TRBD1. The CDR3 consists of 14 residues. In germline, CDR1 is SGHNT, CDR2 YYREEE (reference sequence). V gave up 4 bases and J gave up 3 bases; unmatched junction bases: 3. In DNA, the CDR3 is TGTGCCAGCAGCATTCAGGGGGCCAATCAGCCCCAGCATTTT. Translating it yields CASSIQGANQPQHF.

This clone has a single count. In nucleotides, the CDR3 is TGTGCCACCAGCAGAGATCCCCGGCACCGTTCTAATTCACCCCTCCACTTT. Its protein is CATSRDPRHRSNSPLHF. This chain joins TRBV15 and TRBJ1-6; no reliable D call. Germline V gene data show CDR1 as LNHNV and CDR2 as YYDKDF (reference sequence). The CDR3 totals 17 residues. Trimming left V 0 bases short and J 6 bases short, with 15 bases between.

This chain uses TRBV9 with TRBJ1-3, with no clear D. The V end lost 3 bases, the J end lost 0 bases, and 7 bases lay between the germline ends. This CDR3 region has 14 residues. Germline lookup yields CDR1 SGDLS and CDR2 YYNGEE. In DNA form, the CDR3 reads TGTGCCAGCAGCGACAGAATCTCTGGAAACACCATATATTTT. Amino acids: CASSDRISGNTIYF.

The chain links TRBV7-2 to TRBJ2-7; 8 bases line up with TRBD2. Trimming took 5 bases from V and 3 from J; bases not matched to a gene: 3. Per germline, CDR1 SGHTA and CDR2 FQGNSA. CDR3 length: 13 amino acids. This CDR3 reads CASSPRGDYEQYF. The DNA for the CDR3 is TGTGCCAGCAGCCCGCGGGGGGACTACGAGCAGTACTTC.

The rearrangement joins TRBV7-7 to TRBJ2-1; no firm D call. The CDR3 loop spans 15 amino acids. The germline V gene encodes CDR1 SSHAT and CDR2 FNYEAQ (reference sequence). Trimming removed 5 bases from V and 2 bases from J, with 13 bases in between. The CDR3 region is CASSPIGIAYNEQFF. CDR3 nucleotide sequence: TGTGCCAGCAGCCCGATCGGCATCGCCTACAATGAGCAGTTCTTC. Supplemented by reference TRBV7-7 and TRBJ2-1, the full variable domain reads GAGVSQSPRYKVTKRGQDVTLRCDPISSHATLYWYQQALGQGPEFLTYFNYEAQPDKSGLPSDRFSAERPEGSISTLTIQRTEQRDSAMYRCASSPIGIAYNEQFFGPGTRLTVL.

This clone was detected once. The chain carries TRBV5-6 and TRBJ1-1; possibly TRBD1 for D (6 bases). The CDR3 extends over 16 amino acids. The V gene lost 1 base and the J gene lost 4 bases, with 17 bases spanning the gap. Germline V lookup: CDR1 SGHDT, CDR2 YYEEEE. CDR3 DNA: TGTGCCAGCAGCTTGCGGGTGAGGGGGGCGACCACTGAAGCTTTCTTT. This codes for CASSLRVRGATTEAFF. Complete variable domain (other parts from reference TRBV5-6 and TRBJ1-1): DAGVTQSPTHLIKTRGQQVTLRCSPKSGHDTVSWYQQALGQGPQFIFQYYEEEERQRGNFPDRFSGHQFPNYSSELNVNALLLGDSALYLCASSLRVRGATTEAFFGQGTRLTVV.

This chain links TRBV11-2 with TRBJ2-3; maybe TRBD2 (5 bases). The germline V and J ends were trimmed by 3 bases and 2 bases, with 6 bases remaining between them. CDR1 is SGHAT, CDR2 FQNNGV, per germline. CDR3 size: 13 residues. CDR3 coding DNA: TGTGCCAGCAGCTTCCGGGACACAGATACGCAGTATTTT. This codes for CASSFRDTDTQYF.

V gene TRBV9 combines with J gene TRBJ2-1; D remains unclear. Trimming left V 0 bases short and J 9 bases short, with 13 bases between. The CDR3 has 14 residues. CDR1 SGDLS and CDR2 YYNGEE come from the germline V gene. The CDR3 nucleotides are TGTGCCAGCAGCGTAGCTTGGAGCTTTACTGAGCAGTTCTTC. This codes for CASSVAWSFTEQFF. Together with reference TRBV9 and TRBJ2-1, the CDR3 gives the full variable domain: DSGVTQTPKHLITATGQRVTLRCSPRSGDLSVYWYQQSLDQGLQFLIQYYNGEERAKGNILERFSAQQFPDLHSELNLSSLELGDSALYFCASSVAWSFTEQFFGPGTRLTVL.

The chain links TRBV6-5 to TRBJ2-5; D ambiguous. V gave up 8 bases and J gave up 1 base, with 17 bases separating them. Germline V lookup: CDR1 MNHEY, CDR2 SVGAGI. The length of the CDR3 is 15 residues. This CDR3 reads CASSPPRMRQETQYF. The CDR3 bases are TGTGCCAGCTCACCCCCCCGGATGCGCCAAGAGACCCAGTACTTC.

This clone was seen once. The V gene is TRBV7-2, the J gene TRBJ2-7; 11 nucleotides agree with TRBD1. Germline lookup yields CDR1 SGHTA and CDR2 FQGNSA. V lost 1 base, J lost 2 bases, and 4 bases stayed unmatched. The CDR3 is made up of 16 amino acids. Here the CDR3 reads CASSLVGTGGAYEQYF. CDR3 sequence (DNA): TGTGCCAGCAGCTTAGTCGGGACAGGGGGGGCCTACGAGCAGTACTTC.